Listed below are T cell receptor beta chains from one sample, sequenced in a study of spatial heterogeneity in lung cancer. TCRdb fed the 5' RACE reads into MiXCR, producing one record per CDR3 protein. There are around 40,000 distinct CDR3 sequences in the sample; roughly 5.2% occur only once, and around a tenth lies in the top ten. Sequenced here: PBMCs, sampled at surgery. Receptors originate from a male donor with early-stage non-small cell lung cancer. CDR3s include the opening cysteine and the closing phenylalanine or tryptophan. The D gene is left open where the match is weak. Clone size, where shown, is once, few, many, or a class for clones that have expanded.

V	size	J	D	CDR3	DNA
TRBV7-6	many	TRBJ1-2	.	CASSLGAGYGYTF	TGTGCCAGCAGCTTAGGGGCAGGCTATGGCTACACCTTC
TRBV13	large	TRBJ2-1	TRBD1	CASSIGQGVGEQFF	TGTGCCAGCAGTATAGGACAGGGGGTAGGTGAGCAGTTCTTC
TRBV20-1	many	TRBJ2-3	TRBD2	CSASVGGGFTDTQYF	TGCAGTGCGTCGGTCGGCGGGGGGTTCACAGATACGCAGTATTTT
TRBV7-2	few	TRBJ2-5	TRBD1	CASSLVGQGAQTQYF	TGTGCCAGCAGCTTAGTGGGACAGGGGGCACAGACCCAGTACTTC
TRBV9	few	TRBJ2-5	.	CASSVGLVGQETQYF	TGTGCCAGCAGCGTAGGTTTAGTTGGGCAAGAGACCCAGTACTTC
TRBV2	.	TRBJ1-5	.	CASKPQWGYSNQPQHF	TGTGCCAGCAAACCCCAGTGGGGTTATAGCAATCAGCCCCAGCATTTT
TRBV28	many	TRBJ1-4	TRBD1	CASSPGTGSEKLFF	TGTGCCAGCAGCCCCGGGACAGGGAGTGAAAAACTGTTTTTT
TRBV30	many	TRBJ2-1	.	CAWSEGGLYNEQFF	TGTGCCTGGAGTGAGGGGGGGCTCTACAATGAGCAGTTCTTC
TRBV5-1	few	TRBJ2-5	.	CASSWRSRETQYF	TGCGCCAGCAGCTGGAGGTCCCGGGAGACCCAGTACTTC
TRBV7-2	many	TRBJ1-1	.	CASSPRTANTEAFF	TGTGCCAGCAGCCCAAGGACAGCGAACACTGAAGCTTTCTTT
TRBV15	many	TRBJ1-2	.	CATSRGGDYGYTF	TGTGCCACCAGCAGGGGCGGGGACTATGGCTACACCTTC
TRBV20-1	many	TRBJ2-2	.	CSASIPEAWGTGELFF	TGCAGTGCTAGTATCCCCGAGGCTTGGGGCACCGGGGAGCTGTTTTTT
TRBV29-1	many	TRBJ2-3	.	CSVVGGRPDTQYF	TGCAGCGTTGTGGGGGGTCGTCCAGATACGCAGTATTTT
TRBV7-8	many	TRBJ1-1	.	CASSLLVRENTEAFF	TGTGCCAGCAGCTTACTGGTCAGAGAGAACACTGAAGCTTTCTTT
TRBV5-1	few	TRBJ2-7	TRBD1	CASSLGDRGNYEQYF	TGCGCCAGCAGCTTGGGGGACAGGGGTAATTACGAGCAGTACTTC
TRBV6-5	many	TRBJ1-4	.	CASRSGYGEKLFF	TGTGCCAGCCGCTCGGGGTACGGTGAAAAACTGTTTTTT
TRBV9	many	TRBJ2-1	.	CASSVDGGAGGYNEQFF	TGTGCCAGCAGCGTAGATGGAGGGGCAGGGGGTTACAATGAGCAGTTCTTC
TRBV5-1	many	TRBJ2-7	.	CASRKHRDFSYEQYF	TGCGCCAGCAGAAAACACCGAGACTTCTCCTACGAGCAGTACTTC
TRBV27	many	TRBJ2-1	.	CASSPGTTDNEQFF	TGTGCCAGCAGTCCCGGGACGACCGACAATGAGCAGTTCTTC
TRBV29-1	few	TRBJ2-3	.	CSVARLYTDTQYF	TGCAGCGTTGCGCGATTATACACAGATACGCAGTATTTT
TRBV12-3/TRBV12-4	many	TRBJ1-5	.	CASSLEQSNQPQHF	TGTGCCAGCAGTTTAGAGCAGAGCAATCAGCCCCAGCATTTT
TRBV30	many	TRBJ2-5	.	CAWSVQTQRETQYF	TGTGCCTGGAGTGTACAGACCCAGAGAGAGACCCAGTACTTC
TRBV20-1	many	TRBJ2-7	.	CSARETTGRREQYF	TGCAGTGCTAGAGAAACTACAGGGAGGCGAGAGCAGTACTTC
TRBV13	many	TRBJ1-2	.	CASSTQFNYGYTF	TGTGCCAGCAGCACACAATTTAACTATGGCTACACCTTC
TRBV7-2	.	TRBJ2-5	.	CASSFASGTYF	.
TRBV28	.	TRBJ1-2	.	CASTEDSFPLGYTF	TGTGCCAGCACGGAGGACAGTTTCCCTCTGGGCTACACCTTC
TRBV3-1	many	TRBJ1-3	TRBD1	CASSRGTGGNTIYF	TGTGCCAGCAGCCGTGGGACAGGTGGAAACACCATATATTTT
TRBV20-1	many	TRBJ2-3	TRBD2	CSVPGGLVDTQYF	TGCAGTGTGCCGGGGGGGCTGGTAGATACGCAGTATTTT
TRBV24-1	many	TRBJ2-2	TRBD2	CATSDPGRAGGELFF	TGTGCCACCAGTGATCCCGGGAGGGCAGGCGGGGAGCTGTTTTTT
TRBV18	few	TRBJ1-5	TRBD1	CASSPRTGADQPQHF	TGTGCCAGCTCCCCGCGGACAGGGGCAGATCAGCCCCAGCATTTT
TRBV27	many	TRBJ1-2	.	CASTYMPGHTYYGYTF	TGTGCCAGCACCTACATGCCGGGCCACACTTACTATGGCTACACCTTC
TRBV7-6	many	TRBJ1-6	TRBD1	CASSPIPGQGDNSPLHF	TGTGCCAGCAGCCCGATCCCGGGACAGGGGGATAATTCACCCCTCCACTTT
TRBV25-1	.	TRBJ2-7	.	CASSPLGGAFDYEQYF	TGTGCCAGCAGTCCCCTGGGGGGGGCCTTCGACTACGAGCAGTACTTC
TRBV12-3/TRBV12-4	few	TRBJ1-5	.	CASSLPRDSNQPQHF	TGTGCCAGCAGCTTACCCCGGGACAGCAATCAGCCCCAGCATTTT
TRBV2	many	TRBJ1-5	.	CASSSLDSNQPQHF	TGTGCCAGCAGTTCCTTAGACAGCAATCAGCCCCAGCATTTT
TRBV27	many	TRBJ1-6	.	CASSFPESPLHF	TGTGCCAGCAGTTTTCCGGAGTCACCCCTCCACTTT
TRBV20-1	many	TRBJ2-7	.	CSALPDKYYEQYF	TGCAGTGCCCTTCCGGACAAGTACTACGAGCAGTACTTC
TRBV29-1	many	TRBJ1-1	TRBD1	CSVKWTGGTEAFF	TGCAGCGTTAAATGGACAGGGGGCACTGAAGCTTTCTTT
TRBV3-1	many	TRBJ1-3	.	CASSTDTGKGNTIYF	TGTGCCAGCAGCACGGACACTGGAAAAGGAAACACCATATATTTT
TRBV5-4	many	TRBJ1-6	.	CASSPGRTANSPLHF	TGTGCCAGCAGCCCGGGCCGGACAGCTAATTCACCCCTCCACTTT
TRBV24-1	many	TRBJ2-1	.	CATSDLAGPYNEQFF	TGTGCCACCAGTGATTTGGCGGGCCCCTACAATGAGCAGTTCTTC